The source of this T cell receptor (beta chain) is a study of cytomegalovirus exposure and HLA in healthy donors. In regard to this clone: Its antigen is unknown.

Between the trimmed V and J ends, which lost 8 bases and 5 bases, there was a span of 18 bases. Looked up from germline, CDR1 is SGHDN and CDR2 is FVKESK. This CDR3 spans 15 amino acids. General study points: Available immune exposure information was restricted to CMV serostatus only. Analyses of presence/absence relied on an assumption of roughly uniform sequencing depth across donors.

It was with 60 Vbeta and 13 Jbeta primers that the PCR ran. TCRdb keeps only in-frame clones here, not all; method: immunoSEQ multiplex PCR. The sample consists of around 130,000 clones, around two thirds of them appearing once. Material for sequencing was PBMCs. The source is a woman in her forties in good health and CMV-seropositive. The V gene is TRBV14, the J gene TRBJ1-4; D not certain. Written as DNA, the CDR3 is TGTGCCAGCGCGCCAGGAGGGCCAAGGAATGAAAAACTGTTTTTT. Protein product: CASAPGGPRNEKLFF.